This T cell receptor beta chain derives from a study of T cell clonotyping in hematopoietic cell transplantation. Study-wide results and caveats: Broader posttransplant TCR repertoire diversity was predicted by graft donor and pretransplant recipient Inverse Simpson Index values. Recipient TCR diversity dropped after transplant; expanded clonotypes rose from day 30 to 180.

Samples: about 28 days before transplant, then days 30, 100 and 180 after. Worth noting for this clone: Its antigen remains unknown.

Generated by immunoSEQ multiplex PCR, the TCRdb table keeps only in-frame clones and is missing some. Seen here are around 9,800 clones, about 89% observed once, and the top ten hold more than 30%. This specimen consisted of PBMCs, obtained 180 days after allogeneic stem cell transplant. The receptor was isolated from a male patient between 60 and 69 years old who had an allogeneic stem cell transplant from an unrelated donor, so the T cells may come from the graft donor. Some clones in this sample may be carry-over from other donors' samples.

CDR3 protein: CASSGVLAGGLETQYF. The CDR3 nucleotides are TGTGCCAGCAGCGGCGTACTAGCGGGGGGGCTAGAGACCCAGTACTTC. This chain uses TRBV4-2 with TRBJ2-5; 13 nucleotides match TRBD2. The V segment lost 5 bases and the J segment 4 bases; nucleotides outside the gene matches: 7. Per the germline V gene, CDR1 is LGHNA and CDR2 is YNFKEQ. This CDR3 is 16 amino acids long.